Here is one TCR beta chain with its context. Its cognate antigen is unknown. A clone one base away is much larger, so this may be a read error. These data belong to a study of regulatory T cells in long-lasting Graves disease. Whole-study findings and limits: Persistent cases favored TRBV28, TRBJ1-2 and TRBJ2-5.

Library construction for TCR beta used iRepertoire HTBI primers and Arm-PCR of CDR3 regions. One entry per CDR3 protein, called by TCRdb with MiXCR from the multiplex PCR reads. The sample gives approximately 270,000 distinct CDR3 sequences, 15% to 20% of which show up once; 14% is in the top ten. Time point in this sample: newly diagnosed GD, antithyroid drugs for less than 3 months. Following extraction of RNA from PBMCs, that RNA was used to make the TCR library. With V trimmed by 5 bases and J by 6 bases, 6 bases remained unmatched. CDR1 is MNHNS, CDR2 SASEGT, per germline. The CDR3 loop spans 15 amino acids. The data also belong to a second study, concerning T cells in Graves' hyperthyroidism and ophthalmopathy.

The V gene is TRBV6-1, the J gene TRBJ1-5; 11 bases match TRBD1. This material consisted of peripheral blood mononuclear cells (PBMCs), taken at new diagnosis, from a patient treated with antithyroid drugs. The clonotype comes from a woman in her thirties with Graves disease. The CDR3 reads CASSRTGGRSQPQHF. DNA for the CDR3: TGTGCCAGCAGTAGGACAGGGGGCCGGAGTCAGCCCCAGCATTTT.